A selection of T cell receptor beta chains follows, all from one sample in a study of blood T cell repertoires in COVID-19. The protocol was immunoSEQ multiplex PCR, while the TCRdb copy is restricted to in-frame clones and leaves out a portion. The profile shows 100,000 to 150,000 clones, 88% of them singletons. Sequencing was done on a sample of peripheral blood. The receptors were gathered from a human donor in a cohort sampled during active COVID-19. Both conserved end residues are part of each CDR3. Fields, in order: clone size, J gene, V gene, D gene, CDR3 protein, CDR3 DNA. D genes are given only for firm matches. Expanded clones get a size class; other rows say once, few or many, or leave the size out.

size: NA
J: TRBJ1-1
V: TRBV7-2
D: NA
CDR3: CASSLAQMNTEAFF
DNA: TGTGCCAGCAGCTTAGCACAGATGAACACTGAAGCTTTCTTT

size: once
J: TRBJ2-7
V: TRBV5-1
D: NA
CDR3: CASSLPASYEQYF
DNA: TGCGCCAGCAGCCTCCCAGCGAGCTACGAGCAGTACTTC

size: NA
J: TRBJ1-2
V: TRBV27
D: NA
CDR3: CASSLSGRLSYTF
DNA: TGTGCCAGCAGTCTGTCAGGGCGGCTGAGCTACACCTTC

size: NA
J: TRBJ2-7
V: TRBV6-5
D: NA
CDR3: CASRIVGSSYEQYF
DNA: TGTGCCAGCAGAATCGTGGGGAGCTCCTACGAGCAGTACTTC

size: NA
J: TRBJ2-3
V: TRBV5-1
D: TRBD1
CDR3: CASSPGQTTDTQYF
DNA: TGCGCCAGCAGTCCGGGACAGACCACAGATACGCAGTATTTT

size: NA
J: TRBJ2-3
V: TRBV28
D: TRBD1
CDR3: CASSTPGQGRADTQYF
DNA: TGTGCCAGCAGTACACCGGGACAGGGGCGTGCAGATACGCAGTATTTT

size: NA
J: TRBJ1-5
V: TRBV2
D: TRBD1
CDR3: CASRRGHSNQPQHF
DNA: TGTGCCAGCAGAAGGGGGCATAGCAATCAGCCCCAGCATTTT

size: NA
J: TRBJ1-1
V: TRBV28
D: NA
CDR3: CASRRGSGTEAFF
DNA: TGTGCCAGCCGGCGGGGTTCCGGCACTGAAGCTTTCTTT

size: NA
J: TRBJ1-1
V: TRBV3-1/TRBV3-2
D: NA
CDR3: CASSRRAGTEAFF
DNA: TGTGCCAGCAGCCGGCGGGCGGGCACTGAAGCTTTCTTT

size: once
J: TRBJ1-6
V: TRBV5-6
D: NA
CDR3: CASSSQSSYNSPLHF
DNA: TGTGCCAGCAGCTCACAGAGCTCCTATAATTCACCCCTCCACTTT

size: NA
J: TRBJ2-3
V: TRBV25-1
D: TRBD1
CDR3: CASSEYRRDRGRDTQYF
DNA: TGTGCCAGCAGTGAATACCGACGGGACAGGGGGCGGGATACGCAGTATTTT

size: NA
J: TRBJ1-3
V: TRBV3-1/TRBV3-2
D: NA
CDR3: CASSQVSSAGPGNTIYF
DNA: TGTGCCAGCAGCCAAGTAAGCTCGGCAGGGCCTGGAAACACCATATATTTT

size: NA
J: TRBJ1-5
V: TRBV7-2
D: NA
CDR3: CASSLRGNNQPQHF
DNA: TGTGCCAGCAGCTTAAGGGGCAACAATCAGCCCCAGCATTTT

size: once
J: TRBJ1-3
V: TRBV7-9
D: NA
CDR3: CASSLVAGQSSGNTIYF
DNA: TGTGCCAGCAGCTTAGTGGCAGGCCAGAGCTCTGGAAACACCATATATTTT

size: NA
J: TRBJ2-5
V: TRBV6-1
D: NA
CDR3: CASSGPRQNLLQETQYF
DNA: TGTGCCAGCAGTGGACCGAGACAAAACCTGCTACAAGAGACCCAGTACTTC

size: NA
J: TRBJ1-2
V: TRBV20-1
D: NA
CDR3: CSATRNYGYTF
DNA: TGCAGTGCTACCCGGAACTATGGCTACACCTTC

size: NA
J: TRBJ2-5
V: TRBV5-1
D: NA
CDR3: CASSGLGDTNQETQYF
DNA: TGCGCCAGCAGCGGCCTAGGGGACACCAACCAAGAGACCCAGTACTTC

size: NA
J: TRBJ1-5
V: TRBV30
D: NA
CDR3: CAWSPQGGGYNQPQHF
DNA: TGTGCCTGGAGTCCCCAAGGCGGGGGTTACAATCAGCCCCAGCATTTT

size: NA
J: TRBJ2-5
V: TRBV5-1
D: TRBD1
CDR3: CASSLGTGGQETQYF
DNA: TGCGCCAGCAGCTTGGGGACAGGGGGACAAGAGACCCAGTACTTC

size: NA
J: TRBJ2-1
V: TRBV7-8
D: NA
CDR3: CASSVEVVTYNEQFF
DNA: TGTGCCAGCAGCGTGGAGGTAGTCACCTACAATGAGCAGTTCTTC

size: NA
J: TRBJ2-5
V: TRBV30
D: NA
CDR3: CAWSVVAVQETQYF
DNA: TGTGCCTGGAGTGTGGTGGCAGTCCAAGAGACCCAGTACTTC

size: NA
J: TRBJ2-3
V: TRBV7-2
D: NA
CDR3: CATRRASTDTQYF
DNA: TGTGCCACCAGGCGGGCTAGCACAGATACGCAGTATTTT

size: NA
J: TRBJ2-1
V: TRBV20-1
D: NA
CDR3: CSASQYYGTRTYNEQFF
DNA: TGCAGTGCTAGTCAATATTACGGGACTCGCACATACAATGAGCAGTTCTTC

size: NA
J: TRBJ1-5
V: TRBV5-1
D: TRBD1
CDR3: CASSPGQINQPQHF
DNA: TGCGCCAGCAGCCCGGGACAGATCAATCAGCCCCAGCATTTT

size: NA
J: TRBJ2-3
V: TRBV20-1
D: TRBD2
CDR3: CSASASGLTDTQYF
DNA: TGCAGTGCTAGTGCTAGCGGGCTCACAGATACGCAGTATTTT

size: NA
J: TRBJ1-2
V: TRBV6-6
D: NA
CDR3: CASRPKLGGNLYGYTF
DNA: TGTGCCAGCAGACCAAAGTTGGGAGGGAACCTTTATGGCTACACCTTC

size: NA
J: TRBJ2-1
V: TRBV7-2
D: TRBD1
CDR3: CASSLAPRGRWGNEQFF
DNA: TGTGCCAGCAGCTTAGCCCCCAGGGGGCGCTGGGGCAATGAGCAGTTCTTC

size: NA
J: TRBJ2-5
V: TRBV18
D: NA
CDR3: CASSRYYETQYF
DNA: TGTGCCAGCTCACGCTATTACGAGACCCAGTACTTC

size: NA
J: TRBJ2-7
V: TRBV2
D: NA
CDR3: CASSATPLSGEQYF
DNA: TGTGCCAGCAGCGCGACTCCTCTATCGGGCGAGCAGTACTTC

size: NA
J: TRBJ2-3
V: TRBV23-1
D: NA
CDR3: CASSQSLRQPSTDTQYF
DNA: TGCGCCAGCAGTCAATCCTTGAGACAACCCAGCACAGATACGCAGTATTTT

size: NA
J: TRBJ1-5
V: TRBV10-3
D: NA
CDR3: CAISESQGQNNQPQHF
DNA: TGTGCCATCAGTGAGTCTCAAGGACAGAACAATCAGCCCCAGCATTTT

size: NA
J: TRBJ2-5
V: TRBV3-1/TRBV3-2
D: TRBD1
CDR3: CASSRQGRGETQYF
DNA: TGTGCCAGCAGCCGACAGGGTCGGGGAGAGACCCAGTACTTC

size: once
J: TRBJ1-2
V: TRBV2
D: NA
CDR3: CASSEALYGYTF
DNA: TGTGCCAGCAGTGAAGCCCTCTATGGCTACACCTTC

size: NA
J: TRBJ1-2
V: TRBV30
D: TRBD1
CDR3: CAWSVGTGTGDGYTF
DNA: TGTGCCTGGAGTGTAGGGACCGGGACAGGGGATGGCTACACCTTC

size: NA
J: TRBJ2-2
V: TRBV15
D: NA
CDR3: CATTPGPSTGELFF
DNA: TGTGCCACTACGCCGGGTCCGAGCACCGGGGAGCTGTTTTTT

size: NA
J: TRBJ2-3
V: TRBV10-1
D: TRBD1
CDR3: CASSSGTGVIDTQYF
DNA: TGCGCCAGCAGCTCCGGGACAGGGGTCATAGATACGCAGTATTTT

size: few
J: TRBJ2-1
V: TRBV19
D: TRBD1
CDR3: CATGGHAYNEQFF
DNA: TGTGCCACAGGGGGACACGCATACAATGAGCAGTTCTTC

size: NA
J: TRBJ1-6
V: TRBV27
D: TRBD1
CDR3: CASTKAGQGIELHF
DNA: TGTGCCAGCACCAAAGCCGGACAGGGGATCGAGCTCCACTTT

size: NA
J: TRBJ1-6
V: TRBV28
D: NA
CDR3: CASRRQDTNSPLHF
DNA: TGTGCCAGCAGACGTCAGGACACCAATTCACCCCTCCACTTT

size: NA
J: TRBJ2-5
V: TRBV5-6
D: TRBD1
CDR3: CASSRDRQETQYF
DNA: TGTGCCAGCAGCAGGGACAGGCAAGAGACCCAGTACTTC

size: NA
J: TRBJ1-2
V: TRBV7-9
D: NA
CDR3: CASSLGGGTGYGYTF
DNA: TGTGCCAGCAGCTTAGGAGGCGGGACCGGTTATGGCTACACCTTC

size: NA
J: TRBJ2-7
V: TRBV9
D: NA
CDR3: CASSQRGGAVGTYEQYF
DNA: TGTGCCAGCAGCCAGAGAGGGGGGGCGGTGGGCACCTACGAGCAGTACTTC

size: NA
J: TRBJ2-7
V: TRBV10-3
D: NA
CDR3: CAISDGYEQYF
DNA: TGTGCCATCAGTGACGGCTACGAGCAGTACTTC

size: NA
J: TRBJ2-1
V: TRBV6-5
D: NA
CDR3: CASSRNLDNEQFF
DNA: TGTGCCAGCAGTAGAAACTTGGACAATGAGCAGTTCTTC

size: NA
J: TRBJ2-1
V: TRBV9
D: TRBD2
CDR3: CASSAGTSSYNEQFF
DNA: TGTGCCAGCAGCGCAGGGACTAGTTCCTACAATGAGCAGTTCTTC

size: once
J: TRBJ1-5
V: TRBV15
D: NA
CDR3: CATSREISGSQPQHF
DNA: TGTGCCACCAGCAGAGAGATTTCGGGGAGTCAGCCCCAGCATTTT

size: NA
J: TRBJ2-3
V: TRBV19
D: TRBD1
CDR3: CASSVDRGDTQYF
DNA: TGTGCCAGTAGTGTCGACAGGGGTGATACGCAGTATTTT

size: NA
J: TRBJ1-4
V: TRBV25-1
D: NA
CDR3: CASSEYEGRTNEKLFF
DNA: TGTGCCAGCAGTGAATATGAGGGAAGGACTAATGAAAAACTGTTTTTT

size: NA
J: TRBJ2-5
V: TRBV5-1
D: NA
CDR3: CASQGLGPKETQYF
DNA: TGCGCCAGCCAGGGATTAGGTCCCAAGGAGACCCAGTACTTC

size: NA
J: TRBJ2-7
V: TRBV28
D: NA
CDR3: CASSIGGVIYEQYF
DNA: TGTGCCAGCTCAATAGGGGGGGTTATCTACGAGCAGTACTTC

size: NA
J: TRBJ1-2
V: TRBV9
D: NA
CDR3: CASSARDSFYGYTF
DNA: TGTGCCAGCAGCGCCAGAGACTCCTTCTATGGCTACACCTTC